These 5 T cell receptor beta chains came from one sample sequenced in a study of human T cells and chemical hapten exposure. MiXCR was run by TCRdb on the RACE reads, yielding one entry per CDR3 protein. The sample includes hundreds of thousands of distinct CDR3 sequences, about 6% seen only once; the top ten take less than 6.5%. Documented time point: patch test 2, 6 weeks after DPC sensitization. Noted treatment: therapeutic diphenylcyclopropenone sensitization with weekly scalp DPC. The sample consisted of whole blood, taken in connection with sensitization to the hapten diphenylcyclopropenone (DPC). The receptor source for this set is a woman aged 18-35 years with alopecia areata. Some clones in this sample may be carry-over from other donors' samples.

This clonotype has a handful of counts. The gene calls are TRBV5-5 and TRBJ2-3; TRBD2 matches 7 bases. V lost 3 bases to trimming and J lost 4 bases; unmatched junction nucleotides: 8. The CDR3 extends over 15 amino acids. Germline loops: CDR1 SGHKS, CDR2 YYEKEE (reference sequence). As DNA, the CDR3 is TGTGCCAGCAGCTCCCTTGGCGGGGGAGCAGATACGCAGTATTTT. This gives the protein CASSSLGGGADTQYF.

In its sample, this clonotype was seen many times. The DNA is omitted, as the CDR3 cannot be located on it reliably, and the CDR3 follows TCRdb's listing. CDR3 sequence: CASSFLADTQYF. The chain joins TRBV28 to TRBJ2-3. The germline CDR1 and CDR2 sequences are MDHEN and SYDVKM. The CDR3 adds up to 12 amino acids, both ends counted.

This clonotype was counted a few times. The genes are TRBV10-3 and TRBJ1-2; no reliable D call. Germline values: CDR1 ENHRY, CDR2 SYGVKD. V lost 7 bases and J 0 bases, leaving 12 bases between the germline ends. The CDR3 has 14 residues. The CDR3 nucleotides are TGTGCCATCACCCCGTTGGGTCCTAACTATGGCTACACCTTC. Amino acids: CAITPLGPNYGYTF.

This clonotype was counted a few times. This CDR3 reads CASSKNGYTF. The CDR3 DNA follows: TGCGCCAGCAGCAAAAATGGCTACACCTTC. The genes are TRBV5-1 and TRBJ1-2; D gene ambiguous. Between the trimmed V and J ends, which lost 4 bases and 6 bases, there was a span of 4 bases. This CDR3 comprises 10 residues. The germline V gene has CDR1 SGHRS and CDR2 YFSETQ.

This clonotype has only a few counts. This chain joins TRBV6-6 and TRBJ2-5; weak D call: TRBD1 (5 bases). Germline V CDR1 and CDR2: MNHNY, SVGAGI (reference sequence). Deletions cut 7 bases from V and 2 bases from J, with 5 bases between. The CDR3 runs to 11 residues. As DNA, the CDR3 is TGTGCCAGCACAGGGCAAGAGACCCAGTACTTC. Translation: CASTGQETQYF.